The clone carrying this T cell receptor beta chain was detected only once. Antigen unknown. Every participating donor contributed about 10 milliliters of peripheral blood through a draw. Using a J-beta primer mix together with a sample-barcoded 5' primer, a second PCR was run for about 7 to 12 cycles. In TCRdb, the 5' RACE reads were re-called with MiXCR into one record per CDR3 protein. This table has around 2 million distinct CDR3 sequences, approximately 40% appearing once. The data stem from a study of blood T cells in healthy people across ages. Study-wide points: Researchers report that TCR beta diversity correlated strongly with naive T cell percentage. The unknown donor CMV status may have confounded expanded clonotype changes. Estimates of diversity drawn from one million T cells were considered underestimates.

The TCR comes from a human donor in good health. Sequenced sample: blood.

CDR3: CASNLKPFYEQYF. The DNA of the CDR3 is TGTGCCAGCAACTTGAAGCCCTTTTACGAGCAGTACTTC. The rearrangement uses TRBV11-3 and TRBJ2-4; no clear D gene. With the DNA end fitting TRBJ2-7 better, the J assignment may be wrong. The CDR3 has 13 residues. Germline loops: CDR1 SGHNT, CDR2 YENEEA.